The 3 T cell receptor beta chains reported below all come from one sample, sequenced in a study of vaccination and CD4 T cells after COVID-19. Documented treatment: 10-day PBMC culture with coronavirus spike peptide pools or control peptides (ViraFEST assay). The antigens for these receptors are not known. An Oncomine TCR Beta short-read assay was used to sequence the DNA from cultured CD4+ T cells. TCRdb ran MiXCR on the PCR reads and lists one entry per CDR3 protein. The top ten clones hold roughly 25% of a sample with about 10,000 distinct CDR3 sequences, around 27% of them seen once. This sample comprised CD4+ T cells from blood, cultured in vitro, obtained before SARS-CoV-2 vaccination. The receptors originated from a human donor who received a COVID-19 vaccine.

This clonotype was observed a handful of times. This rearrangement joins TRBV14 to TRBJ2-5; D uncertain. CDR1 is SGHDN, CDR2 FVKESK, per germline. The CDR3 runs 16 residues. Deletions cut 0 bases from V and 0 bases from J, with 11 bases between. For the CDR3, the DNA is TGTGCCAGCAGCCAAGATAATTTTGGGTACCAAGAGACCCAGTACTTC. Protein sequence: CASSQDNFGYQETQYF.

The chain links TRBV24-1 to TRBJ1-1; no definite D call. V was cut by 2 bases and J by 8 bases, with 8 bases left in between. Germline V gene data show CDR1 as KGHDR and CDR2 as SFDVKD. The CDR3 totals 12 residues. The CDR3 loop reads CATSDWVGEAFF. In nucleotides, the CDR3 is TGTGCCACCAGTGATTGGGTAGGAGAAGCTTTCTTT.

This clonotype was recorded a few times. V and J are TRBV7-9 and TRBJ2-7, with TRBD1 as a possible D gene (5 bases). V lost 3 bases, J lost 1 base, and 13 bases lay in between. The CDR3 has 15 residues. Looked up from germline, CDR1 is SEHNR and CDR2 is FQNEAQ (reference sequence). The CDR3 DNA reads as TGTGCCAGCAGCTTTGAAAGGGGCGCATCCTACGAGCAGTACTTC. This translates into CASSFERGASYEQYF. The entire variable domain, with the rest obtained from reference TRBV7-9 and TRBJ2-7, is as follows: DTGVSQNPRHKITKRGQNVTFRCDPISEHNRLYWYRQTLGQGPEFLTYFQNEAQLEKSRLLSDRFSAERPKGSFSTLEIQRTEQGDSAMYLCASSFERGASYEQYFGPGTRLTVT.